This T cell receptor beta chain was found in a study of blood T cell repertoires in COVID-19. On the study more broadly: The study drew acute and convalescent COVID-19 samples from the United States, Italy and Spain.

This clone was detected once. V gave up 2 bases and J gave up 8 bases; unmatched junction bases: 11. The CDR3 is made up of 15 amino acids. The germline V gene encodes CDR1 MNHEY and CDR2 SVGAGI. Recruits, aged roughly 18 to 95 years, lived in 24 US areas. In assigning cohorts, the study relied on participant-reported clinical history. Contact with a PCR-confirmed or clinician-diagnosed COVID-19 case occurred within 2 weeks of entry. The assay was immunoSEQ multiplex PCR, and TCRdb's table has in-frame clones only and misses some. The repertoire holds more than 300,000 clones, 85% to 95% seen once, with approximately 4.1% in the top ten.

The sequence came from a woman aged 30 to 39 who had been exposed to COVID-19. The source material was PBMCs or T cells enriched from blood (not recorded which). V usage is TRBV6-5 and J usage is TRBJ1-2; 7 nucleotides line up with TRBD1. CDR3 sequence: CASSYAQQGKEGYTF. The DNA for the CDR3 is TGTGCCAGCAGTTACGCTCAACAGGGGAAAGAAGGCTACACCTTC.